Described below is a single TCR beta chain sequence and its context. This clone has more than one count but fewer than ten. Its binding antigen is unknown. No much larger clonotype is one base removed from it; base qualities were not supplied. The EasySep Human CD8+ T Cell Enrichment Kit was used on day 10 to isolate CD8+ T cells from every culture. The data belong to a study of CD8 T cell repertoires and HIV-1 epitope variants (dated by TCRdb to 2020 to 2022). Concerning the study at large: In separate culture wells, T cells were stimulated with each of twenty-five peptides that represented autologous and known Gag and Nef epitope variants. The control conditions were a CMV, EBV and flu peptide pool, the Ebola AY9 epitope as a negative control, and a well with no peptide. Cultures were maintained for 10 days in IMDM with gentamicin, and half-media changes adding IL-2, IL-7 and IL-15 were performed on days 3 and 7. T cells were enriched using the EasySep Human T Cell Enrichment Kit and were co-cultured with equal numbers of autologous T cell-negative cells serving as antigen-presenting cells. A total of about 83 T cell cultures were run, with each culture condition performed in triplicate except for one peptide, which was performed in duplicate. A 1M T cell aliquot was kept as an uncultured baseline condition, separate from the roughly 90 T cell cultures. Three Gag epitope families and Nef HW9 and YT9 were included among the tested epitopes. General study outcomes and caveats: The Nef KF9 family was recognized by five clonotypes and the HW9 family by one, and no responses to the TAALDMSHF plasma variant were observed. Eight or nine antigen-specific TCR beta clonotypes were identified, and six of them appeared cross-reactive for autologous or known escape epitope variants. The assay identified only TCR beta chains and indicated proliferation in response to antigen, without indicating T cell function or cytokine profile.

Sequencing of TCR beta CDR3 regions was performed at survey depth on the immunoSEQ platform. The QIAamp DNA micro kit was used to extract genomic DNA from every cultured and uncultured CD8+ T cell population. Turning to the authors' computational methods: Samples with fewer than 5,000 productive reads were excluded, resulting in the removal of about 6% of the roughly 80 HIV peptide-stimulated cultures. Sequences were trimmed to CDR3 by a MANAFEST web app, and nonproductive sequences, CDR3s under 5 amino acids, and sequences not starting with C or ending with F/W were removed. To count as antigen-specific, a clonotype had to be expanded in at least 2 of 3 replicates compared with the no-peptide control at FDR 0.01, and only within one epitope family. Specific clonotypes also needed at least fivefold higher frequency than in wells stimulated with peptides from other epitope families. TCRdb mirrors the immuneACCESS table, restricted to in-frame sequences. Some clones are absent from its copies; in checked studies, under half trace to an unresolved V gene, and the reason for the others is unknown. V, J and clone size were drawn from that table, and D and trimming were deduced from the DNA. The sample table lists about 5,000 clones, 66% of them with a count of one. The top ten clonotypes cover roughly 41% of the sample.

Material for sequencing was cultured CD8+ T cells derived from PBMCs. This sequence originates from a male donor with HIV.

CDR3 loop: CASSGTSGGWYNEQFF. The DNA reads TGTGCCAGCAGTGGGACTAGCGGAGGTTGGTACAATGAGCAGTTCTTC. The sequence links TRBV7-9 to TRBJ2-1, with 11 bases matching TRBD2. Its CDR3 holds 16 amino acids, cysteine through phenylalanine. Only CDR3 DNA remains: 48 bases, in frame from the first base. The germline V and J ends show losses of 6 bases and 4 bases respectively, and no gene match explains 8 bases of the junction. Reading the germline V gene (reference sequence) gives CDR1 SEHNR and CDR2 FQNEAQ. The reference TRBV7-9 and TRBJ2-1 proteins fill in what lies around the CDR3, so the full variable domain reads DTGVSQNPRHKITKRGQNVTFRCDPISEHNRLYWYRQTLGQGPEFLTYFQNEAQLEKSRLLSDRFSAERPKGSFSTLEIQRTEQGDSAMYLCASSGTSGGWYNEQFFGPGTRLTVL.